The 20 T cell receptor beta chains below all came from one sample that was sequenced in a study of neurological immune-mediated disorders. TCRdb re-called the 5' RACE reads with MiXCR, one entry per CDR3 protein. The sample includes about 69,000 distinct CDR3 sequences, about 4% of them seen just once. The sample comprised PBMCs. The receptors come from a young man with multiple sclerosis.

This clonotype was counted many times. The chain couples TRBV10-3 to TRBJ1-1; D gene unclear. V lost 6 bases and J lost 4, with 9 bases in between. This CDR3 contains 12 residues. Germline values: CDR1 ENHRY, CDR2 SYGVKD. This CDR3 reads CAIRSPGTEAFF. The CDR3 nucleotides are TGTGCCATCAGGTCTCCTGGCACTGAAGCTTTCTTT.

This clonotype was seen at least ten times. This sequence joins TRBV7-2 and TRBJ1-2; 10 positions agree with TRBD1. This CDR3 contains 12 residues. Germline V lookup: CDR1 SGHTA, CDR2 FQGNSA. Trimming took 8 bases from V and 8 from J; bases not matched to a gene: 5. The CDR3, as DNA: TGTGCCAGCCGCGGGACAGGGGAAGGCTACACCTTC. Translating gives CASRGTGEGYTF.

This clonotype was recorded many times. The chain carries TRBV6-5 and TRBJ2-2; 10 bases fit TRBD2. The CDR3 sequence is 16 residues long. V was pared by 5 bases and J by 4 bases, with 7 bases of the junction left unmatched. Per the germline V gene, CDR1 is MNHEY and CDR2 is SVGAGI. CDR3 sequence: CASSRWASGGTGELFF. CDR3 nucleotide sequence: TGTGCCAGCAGTCGTTGGGCTAGCGGGGGCACCGGGGAGCTGTTTTTT.

The sample holds many counts of this clonotype. This sequence joins TRBV20-1 and TRBJ2-2; a weak D match, TRBD1 (5 bases). The germline CDR1 and CDR2 sequences are DFQATT and SNEGSKA (reference sequence). The CDR3 extends over 15 amino acids. Trimming took 0 bases from V and 2 from J, leaving 10 bases between them. In DNA, the CDR3 is TGCAGTGCTAGAGATCCCAGGGTTAACACCGGGGAGCTGTTTTTT. It encodes CSARDPRVNTGELFF.

The CDR3 DNA sequence: TGCGCCAGCAGTGAGTCAAGGACTAGCGGGTACCAAGAGACCCAGTACTTC. This codes for CASSESRTSGYQETQYF. The chain is built from TRBV10-1 and TRBJ2-5, with 11 bases fitting TRBD2. The CDR3 spans 17 residues. Germline CDR1 is WNHNN and CDR2 is SYGVQD (reference sequence). Losses at the gene ends were 0 bases for V and 0 bases for J; bases not matched to a gene: 3.

The table lists this clonotype with many counts. The chain carries TRBV10-3 and TRBJ1-5; maybe TRBD1 (5 bases). Germline values: CDR1 ENHRY, CDR2 SYGVKD. The CDR3 covers 13 residues. V was clipped by 2 bases and J by 4 bases, with 6 bases between them. The CDR3 sequence: CAISEGGNQPQHF. Written as DNA, the CDR3 is TGTGCCATCAGTGAGGGGGGGAATCAGCCCCAGCATTTT.

The sample holds many counts of this clonotype. V and J are TRBV5-5 and TRBJ2-7; 10 bases align to TRBD2. Unmatched junction bases numbered 2, after V lost 1 base and J lost 1 base. Germline loops: CDR1 SGHKS, CDR2 YYEKEE (reference sequence). This CDR3 comprises 15 residues. CDR3 amino acids: CASSLLAGESYEQYF. The DNA of the CDR3 is TGTGCCAGCAGCTTGCTAGCGGGGGAGTCCTACGAGCAGTACTTC.

This clonotype was picked up many times. J is TRBJ2-2 and V is TRBV5-1, with TRBD2 matching over 9 bases. The CDR3 length is 15 residues. J was trimmed by 4 bases and V by 1 base; bases with no gene match: 2. The germline CDR1 and CDR2 sequences are SGHRS and YFSETQ. The CDR3 nucleotides are TGCGCCAGCAGCTTGAGCGGGGGGCTCACCGGGGAGCTGTTTTTT. Encoded protein: CASSLSGGLTGELFF.

This clonotype was seen at least ten times. This chain joins TRBV7-2 and TRBJ2-1; 7 bases fit TRBD2. The J segment lost 3 bases and the V segment lost 5 bases, leaving 4 bases of the junction unmatched. Germline CDR1 SGHTA, CDR2 FQGNSA. This CDR3 is built from 14 residues. CDR3 amino acids: CASSASGVYNEQFF. The CDR3 DNA reads as TGTGCCAGCAGCGCGAGCGGGGTCTACAATGAGCAGTTCTTC.

This clonotype was counted many times. CDR3 region: CSPLPWGSYEQYF. The CDR3 DNA sequence: TGCAGCCCACTGCCGTGGGGTTCCTACGAGCAGTACTTC. The chain links TRBV20-1 to TRBJ2-7; D gene ambiguous. Germline V gives CDR1 DFQATT, CDR2 SNEGSKA (reference sequence). The CDR3 is made up of 13 amino acids.

This clonotype has at least ten counts. The rearrangement uses TRBV20-1 and TRBJ2-4; D gene ambiguous. V was cut by 3 bases and J by 0 bases, with 12 bases left in between. The V gene's germline CDR1 is DFQATT and CDR2 SNEGSKA (reference sequence). This CDR3 contains 15 residues. CDR3 nucleotide sequence: TGCAGTGCTAGTACCAGGATGCTAGCCAAAAACATTCAGTACTTC. Translated, it gives CSASTRMLAKNIQYF.

This clonotype was detected a few times. V and J are TRBV9 and TRBJ2-5; tentatively, D is TRBD2 (6 bases). The V gene lost 0 bases and the J gene lost 3 bases, with 21 bases spanning the gap. The CDR3 is 18 amino acids. Germline V gene data show CDR1 as SGDLS and CDR2 as YYNGEE. Here the CDR3 reads CASSVGLARVFGKETQYF. CDR3 bases: TGTGCCAGCAGCGTAGGGCTAGCGAGAGTCTTTGGGAAAGAGACCCAGTACTTC.

This clonotype was picked up many times. This chain connects TRBV5-1 to TRBJ1-1; 9 nucleotides match TRBD1. The CDR3 runs 15 residues. CDR1 is SGHRS and CDR2 is YFSETQ in the germline V gene. J lost 0 bases, V lost 4 bases, and 4 bases had no gene match. CDR3 residues: CASSPYRGLNTEAFF. The CDR3 DNA is TGCGCCAGCAGCCCTTACAGGGGGCTGAACACTGAAGCTTTCTTT.

Many counts were recorded for this clonotype. The J gene is TRBJ2-5, the V gene TRBV5-1; possibly TRBD1 for D (6 bases). Trimming removed 4 bases from V and 1 base from J, with 11 bases in between. Germline V gene data show CDR1 as SGHRS and CDR2 as YFSETQ. The CDR3 sequence is 14 residues long. CDR3 DNA sequence: TGCGCCAGCAGCCCGGACAGAATCCAAGAGACCCAGTACTTC. This translates into CASSPDRIQETQYF.

CDR3 region: CAIGQGYETQYF. The CDR3 nucleotides read TGTGCCATAGGACAGGGATACGAGACCCAGTACTTC. V is TRBV10-3 and J is TRBJ2-5, with 8 positions matching TRBD1. The CDR3 spans 12 residues. CDR1 is ENHRY, CDR2 SYGVKD, per germline. The J segment lost 5 bases and the V segment lost 9 bases, leaving 5 bases of the junction unmatched.

The genes are TRBV7-8 and TRBJ2-7, with D possibly being TRBD2 (6 bases). The CDR3 has 14 amino acids. CDR1 is SGHVS, CDR2 FQNEAQ, per germline. The V end lost 0 bases, the J end lost 2 bases, and 8 bases lay between the germline ends. CDR3 coding DNA: TGTGCCAGCAGCTTAGCTAGACTAGCCTACGAGCAGTACTTC. Its translation is CASSLARLAYEQYF.

This clonotype was seen repeatedly, ten times or more. This chain connects TRBV6-6 to TRBJ2-2; no clear D gene. The CDR3 has 13 residues. Germline CDR1 MNHNY, CDR2 SVGAGI (reference sequence). Deletions cut 6 bases from V and 1 base from J, with 6 bases between. CDR3 protein: CASRDMNTGELFF. DNA for the CDR3: TGTGCCAGCAGAGATATGAACACCGGGGAGCTGTTTTTT.

This clonotype came up many times. This rearrangement joins TRBV29-1 to TRBJ1-2; possible D gene TRBD1, 5 bases. CDR1 and CDR2 (germline): SQVTM, ANQGSEA. CDR3 length equals 16 residues. The ends were cut back, 0 bases at V and 8 bases at J, with 22 bases in the middle. CDR3 DNA sequence: TGCAGCGTTGAAGATGTCACAGGCGTGGGTCTGGGGGGCTACACCTTC. This translates into CSVEDVTGVGLGGYTF. Full variable domain (outside the CDR3, taken from reference TRBV29-1 and TRBJ1-2): SAVISQKPSRDICQRGTSLTIQCQVDSQVTMMFWYRQQPGQSLTLIATANQGSEATYESGFVIDKFPISRPNLTFSTLTVSNMSPEDSSIYLCSVEDVTGVGLGGYTFGSGTRLTVV.

This clonotype showed up many times. This chain connects TRBV20-1 to TRBJ2-5; 16 nucleotides agree with TRBD2. Germline loops: CDR1 DFQATT, CDR2 SNEGSKA (reference sequence). This CDR3 has 17 residues. With V trimmed by 5 bases and J by 4 bases, 10 bases remained unmatched. CDR3 in amino acids: CSAGTSGGARAAETQYF. The CDR3, as DNA: TGCAGTGCTGGGACTAGCGGGGGGGCTCGGGCGGCAGAGACCCAGTACTTC.

Written as DNA, the CDR3 is TGTGCCAGCAGAGTGACAGGGGGCCAGCCCCAGCATTTT. Its protein is CASRVTGGQPQHF. This chain joins TRBV12-3 or TRBV12-4 and TRBJ1-5; 10 bases are shared with TRBD1. The CDR3 is made up of 13 amino acids. V shed 6 bases, J shed 7 bases, and the junction held 3 bases outside the gene matches.